These T cell receptor beta chains were read from a single sample in a study of shared clonotypes between healthy human individuals. The repertoire was sequenced with immunoSEQ multiplex PCR; TCRdb's copy has only in-frame clones and lacks some. The sample contains around 2,000,000 clones, 85% to 95% of which appear only once. The sample taken for sequencing was naive CD4+ T cells sorted from blood. The source of these receptors is a man aged 18 to 35 in good health. CDR3s include the opening cysteine and the closing phenylalanine or tryptophan. The D gene is left open where the match is weak. Where a row states a size, it is once, few, many or the class of an expanded clone; other rows omit it.

J	size	D	V	CDR3	DNA
TRBJ1-4	.	.	TRBV20-1	CSGKRNEKLFF	TGCAGCGGCAAACGTAATGAAAAACTGTTTTTT
TRBJ2-2	.	.	TRBV7-2	CASSLEVGRAGELFF	TGTGCCAGCAGCTTAGAGGTGGGAAGAGCGGGGGAGCTGTTTTTT
TRBJ1-2	few	.	TRBV2	CASTPRFSSGYTF	TGTGCCAGCACCCCCCGGTTCAGCTCTGGCTACACCTTC
TRBJ1-6	.	.	TRBV2	CASSELQSSYNSPLHF	TGTGCCAGCAGTGAATTACAGAGCTCCTATAATTCACCCCTCCACTTT
TRBJ2-5	once	TRBD2	TRBV5-4	CASSAAGSRETQYF	TGTGCCAGCAGCGCAGCGGGGTCGCGAGAGACCCAGTACTTC
TRBJ2-1	.	TRBD2	TRBV11-2	CASSPRLAGNEQFF	TGTGCCAGCAGCCCCCGACTAGCGGGGAATGAGCAGTTCTTC
TRBJ1-4	.	.	TRBV2	CASSIPTGPNEKLFF	TGTGCCAGCAGCATACCAACCGGTCCAAATGAAAAACTGTTTTTT
TRBJ2-7	.	.	TRBV7-2	CASSLGTMGEQYF	TGTGCCAGCAGCTTAGGGACCATGGGCGAGCAGTACTTC
TRBJ1-5	.	.	TRBV9	CASSVEGAGNQPQHF	TGTGCCAGCAGCGTAGAAGGGGCTGGCAATCAGCCCCAGCATTTT
TRBJ2-5	.	.	TRBV5-1	CASSLEAYQETQYF	TGCGCCAGCAGTTTGGAAGCGTACCAAGAGACCCAGTACTTC
TRBJ1-1	.	TRBD1	TRBV30	CAWSNRDRGTEAFF	TGTGCCTGGAGTAACCGGGACAGGGGCACTGAAGCTTTCTTT
TRBJ2-7	.	.	TRBV27	CASSRDLLGEQYF	TGTGCCAGCAGCCGTGACCTGCTCGGCGAGCAGTACTTC
TRBJ1-2	.	TRBD1	TRBV5-1	CASSLVGQERHGYTF	TGCGCCAGCAGCTTGGTTGGACAGGAACGACATGGCTACACCTTC
TRBJ1-2	once	.	TRBV6-1	CASRRTGSPNYGYTF	TGTGCCAGCAGGCGCACAGGGTCGCCTAACTATGGCTACACCTTC
TRBJ1-1	.	.	TRBV9	CASSVDSPGGPNTEAFF	TGTGCCAGCAGCGTAGACAGTCCCGGCGGCCCGAACACTGAAGCTTTCTTT
TRBJ2-5	.	.	TRBV30	CAWSAGVQETQYF	TGTGCCTGGAGTGCGGGGGTCCAAGAGACCCAGTACTTC
TRBJ1-5	.	TRBD1	TRBV5-3	CARSSSDRENFNQPQHF	TGTGCCAGAAGCTCCTCGGACAGGGAGAATTTCAATCAGCCCCAGCATTTT